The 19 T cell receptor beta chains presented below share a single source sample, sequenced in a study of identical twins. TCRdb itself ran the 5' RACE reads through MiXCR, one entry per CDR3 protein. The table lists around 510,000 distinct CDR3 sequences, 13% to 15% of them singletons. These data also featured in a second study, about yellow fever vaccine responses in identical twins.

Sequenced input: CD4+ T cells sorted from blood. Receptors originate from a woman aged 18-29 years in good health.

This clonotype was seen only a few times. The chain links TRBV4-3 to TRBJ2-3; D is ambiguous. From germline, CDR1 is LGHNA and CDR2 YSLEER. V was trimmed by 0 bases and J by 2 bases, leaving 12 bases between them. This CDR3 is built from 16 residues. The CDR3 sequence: CASSQDPVLITDTQYF. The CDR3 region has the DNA TGCGCCAGCAGCCAAGATCCGGTACTTATCACAGATACGCAGTATTTT.

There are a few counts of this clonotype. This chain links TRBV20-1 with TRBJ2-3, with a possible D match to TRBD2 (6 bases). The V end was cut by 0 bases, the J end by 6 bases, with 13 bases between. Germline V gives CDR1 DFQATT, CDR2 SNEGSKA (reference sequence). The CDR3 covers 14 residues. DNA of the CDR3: TGCAGTGCTAGAGATTCCGGGAGTTTCGATACGCAGTATTTT. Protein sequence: CSARDSGSFDTQYF.

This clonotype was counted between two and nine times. CDR3 nucleotides: TGTGCCATCAGTGAGGGAGCCCCAGATACGCAGTATTTT. This gives the protein CAISEGAPDTQYF. The chain couples TRBV10-3 to TRBJ2-3, with D unresolved. With 2 bases removed from V and 4 bases from J, the gap between germline ends came to 7 bases. The CDR3 is 13 residues long. Germline V gives CDR1 ENHRY, CDR2 SYGVKD.

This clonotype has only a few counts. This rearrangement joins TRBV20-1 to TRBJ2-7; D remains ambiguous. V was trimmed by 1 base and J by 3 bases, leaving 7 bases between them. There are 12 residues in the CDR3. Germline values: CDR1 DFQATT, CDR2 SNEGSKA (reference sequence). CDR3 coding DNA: TGCAGTGCTAGAGGCCAGAACTACGAGCAGTACTTC. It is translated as CSARGQNYEQYF.

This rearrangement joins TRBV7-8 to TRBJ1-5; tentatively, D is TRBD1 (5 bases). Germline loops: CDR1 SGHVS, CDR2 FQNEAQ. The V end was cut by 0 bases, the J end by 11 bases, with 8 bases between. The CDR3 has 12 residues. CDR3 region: CASSLAAGSQHF. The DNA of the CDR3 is TGTGCCAGCAGCTTAGCGGCAGGGTCCCAGCATTTT.

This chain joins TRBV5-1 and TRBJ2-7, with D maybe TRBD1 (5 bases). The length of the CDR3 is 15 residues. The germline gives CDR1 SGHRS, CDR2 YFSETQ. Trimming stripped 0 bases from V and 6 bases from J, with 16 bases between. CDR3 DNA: TGCGCCAGCAGCTTGGGGATTACAGGTCCGGGCGAGCAGTACTTC. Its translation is CASSLGITGPGEQYF. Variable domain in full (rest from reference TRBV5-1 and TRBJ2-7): KAGVTQTPRYLIKTRGQQVTLSCSPISGHRSVSWYQQTPGQGLQFLFEYFSETQRNKGNFPGRFSGRQFSNSRSEMNVSTLELGDSALYLCASSLGITGPGEQYFGPGTRLTVT.

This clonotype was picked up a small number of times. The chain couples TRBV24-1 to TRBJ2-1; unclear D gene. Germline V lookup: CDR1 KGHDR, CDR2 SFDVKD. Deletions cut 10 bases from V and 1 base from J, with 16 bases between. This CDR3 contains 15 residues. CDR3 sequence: CATTDPTGSYNEQFF. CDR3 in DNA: TGTGCCACAACTGACCCTACCGGGTCCTACAATGAGCAGTTCTTC.

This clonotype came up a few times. The CDR3 protein is CASSGQRNQPQHF. The DNA of the CDR3 is TGTGCCAGCAGCGGACAGCGCAATCAGCCCCAGCATTTT. This chain uses TRBV5-6 with TRBJ1-5; a possible D gene is TRBD1 (6 bases). CDR1 SGHDT and CDR2 YYEEEE come from the germline V gene. This CDR3 is 13 amino acids long. Trimming cost V 4 bases and J 2 bases, with 7 bases left between them.

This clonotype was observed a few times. As DNA, the CDR3 is TGCGCCAGCAGCTTGGACAGGGGGAACATTCAGTACTTC. Translating it yields CASSLDRGNIQYF. The chain recombines TRBV5-1 with TRBJ2-4; TRBD1 matches at 8 bases. The CDR3 is 13 residues long. V was clipped by 0 bases and J by 7 bases; unmatched bases: 0. Per germline, CDR1 SGHRS and CDR2 YFSETQ. Based on the CDR3 plus reference TRBV5-1 and TRBJ2-4, the full variable domain is KAGVTQTPRYLIKTRGQQVTLSCSPISGHRSVSWYQQTPGQGLQFLFEYFSETQRNKGNFPGRFSGRQFSNSRSEMNVSTLELGDSALYLCASSLDRGNIQYFGAGTRLSVL.

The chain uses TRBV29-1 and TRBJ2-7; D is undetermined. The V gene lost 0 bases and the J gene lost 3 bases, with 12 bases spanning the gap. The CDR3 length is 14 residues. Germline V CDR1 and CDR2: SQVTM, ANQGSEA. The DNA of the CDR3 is TGCAGCGTTGAAGATCCGTTCTTGGGCTACGAGCAGTACTTC. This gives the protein CSVEDPFLGYEQYF.

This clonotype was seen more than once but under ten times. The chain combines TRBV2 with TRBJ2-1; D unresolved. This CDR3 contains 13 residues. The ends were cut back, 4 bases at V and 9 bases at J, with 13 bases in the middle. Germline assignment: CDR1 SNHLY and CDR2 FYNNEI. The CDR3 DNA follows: TGTGCCAGCAGTGGGGCAGGTTTTGGTGAGCAGTTCTTC. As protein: CASSGAGFGEQFF.

CDR3 coding DNA: TGTGCCAGCTCACCACCAGGGGCGGGGGTCTACAATGAGCAGTTCTTC. Translating it yields CASSPPGAGVYNEQFF. The chain couples TRBV18 to TRBJ2-1; 7 bases agree with TRBD2. The CDR3 extends over 16 amino acids. J gave up 3 bases and V 0 bases, and 5 bases lay outside the gene matches. Germline CDR1 is KGHSH and CDR2 is LQKENI.

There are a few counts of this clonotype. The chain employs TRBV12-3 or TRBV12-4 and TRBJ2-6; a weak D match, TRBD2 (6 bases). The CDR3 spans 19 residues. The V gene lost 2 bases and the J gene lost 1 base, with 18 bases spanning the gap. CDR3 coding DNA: TGTGCCAGCAGTTTACCGCTGGGAGGAATCCCTTCTGGGGCCAACGTCCTGACTTTC. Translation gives CASSLPLGGIPSGANVLTF.

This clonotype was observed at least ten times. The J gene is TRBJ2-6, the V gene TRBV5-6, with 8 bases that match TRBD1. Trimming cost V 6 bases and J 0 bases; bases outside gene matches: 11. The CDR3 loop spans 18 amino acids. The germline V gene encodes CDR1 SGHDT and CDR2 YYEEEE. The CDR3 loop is CASNSIGTGYSGANVLTF. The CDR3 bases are TGTGCCAGCAATTCGATCGGGACAGGATACTCTGGGGCCAACGTCCTGACTTTC.

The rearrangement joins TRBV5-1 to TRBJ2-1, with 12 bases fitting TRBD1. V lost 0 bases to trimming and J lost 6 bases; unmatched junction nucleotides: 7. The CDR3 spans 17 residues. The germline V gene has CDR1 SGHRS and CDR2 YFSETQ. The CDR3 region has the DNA TGCGCCAGCAGCTTGGATAAGGGACAGGGGGCGCGCAATGAGCAGTTCTTC. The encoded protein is CASSLDKGQGARNEQFF. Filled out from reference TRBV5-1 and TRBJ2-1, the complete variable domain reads KAGVTQTPRYLIKTRGQQVTLSCSPISGHRSVSWYQQTPGQGLQFLFEYFSETQRNKGNFPGRFSGRQFSNSRSEMNVSTLELGDSALYLCASSLDKGQGARNEQFFGPGTRLTVL.

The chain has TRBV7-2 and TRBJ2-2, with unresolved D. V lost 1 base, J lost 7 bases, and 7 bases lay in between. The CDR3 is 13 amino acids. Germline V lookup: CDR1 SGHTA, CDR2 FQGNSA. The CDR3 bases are TGTGCCAGCAGCTTAGTGGTGAACGGGGAGCTGTTTTTT. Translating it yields CASSLVVNGELFF.

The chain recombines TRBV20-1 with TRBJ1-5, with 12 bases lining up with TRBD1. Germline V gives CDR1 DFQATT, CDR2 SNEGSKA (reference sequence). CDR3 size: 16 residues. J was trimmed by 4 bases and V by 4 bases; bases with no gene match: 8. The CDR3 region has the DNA TGCAGTGCTAACGCCGGGACAGGGGGCGGAAATCAGCCCCAGCATTTT. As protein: CSANAGTGGGNQPQHF.

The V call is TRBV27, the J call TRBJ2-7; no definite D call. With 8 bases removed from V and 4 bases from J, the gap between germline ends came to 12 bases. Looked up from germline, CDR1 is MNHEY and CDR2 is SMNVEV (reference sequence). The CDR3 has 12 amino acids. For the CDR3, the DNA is TGTGCCAGCCCTATCCGGTTTTACGAGCAGTACTTC. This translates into CASPIRFYEQYF.

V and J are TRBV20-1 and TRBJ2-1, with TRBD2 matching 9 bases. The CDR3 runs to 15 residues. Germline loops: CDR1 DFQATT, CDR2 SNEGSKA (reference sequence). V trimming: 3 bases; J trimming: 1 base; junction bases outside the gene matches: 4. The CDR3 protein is CSARGGRGSYNEQFF. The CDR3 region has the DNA TGCAGTGCTAGGGGCGGGAGGGGGTCCTACAATGAGCAGTTCTTC.